Described below is a single TCR beta chain sequence and its context. The target antigen is unknown. The data stem from a study of OX40 agonist ivuxolimab in advanced cancers. The study, taken as a whole, reports: Clones of CD4+ and CD8+ blood T cells grew by week 6 at doses of 0.1 to 3.0 mg/kg. There were also nonresponders showing low normalized T-cell clonal expansion.

Libraries were prepared by immunoSEQ multiplex PCR; TCRdb keeps only in-frame clonotypes and omits some of them. The sample shows roughly 69,000 clones, around 87% of them seen only once. Per germline, CDR1 SGDLS and CDR2 YYNGEE. V lost 3 bases, J lost 8 bases, and 18 bases lay in between. The CDR3 loop spans 16 amino acids. Autoimmune disease history or systemic immunosuppression barred patients. Blood draws occurred at baseline, cycle 4 day 1, and cycle 7 day 1. This chain links TRBV9 with TRBJ1-6, with TRBD1 as a possible D gene (5 bases). This clonotype was obtained from an adult with an advanced solid tumor such as melanoma, head and neck, liver or kidney cancer. The specimen comprised CD4+ or CD8+ T cells sorted from blood, sampled in a trial of the OX40 agonist ivuxolimab. The CDR3 spells CASSDKNRDFHSPLHF. CDR3 sequence (DNA): TGTGCCAGCAGCGATAAGAACCGGGACTTTCATTCACCCCTCCACTTT.